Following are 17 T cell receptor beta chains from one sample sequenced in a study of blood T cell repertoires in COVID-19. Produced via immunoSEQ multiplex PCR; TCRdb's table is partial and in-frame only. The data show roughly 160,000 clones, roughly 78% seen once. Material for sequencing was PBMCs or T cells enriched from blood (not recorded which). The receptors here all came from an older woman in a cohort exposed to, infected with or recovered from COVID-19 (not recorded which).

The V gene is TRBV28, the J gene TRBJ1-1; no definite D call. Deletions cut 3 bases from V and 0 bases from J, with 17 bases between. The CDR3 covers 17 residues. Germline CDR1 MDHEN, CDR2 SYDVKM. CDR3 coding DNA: TGTGCCAGCAGTTTTGCCAGGACGAGGGTTATGAACACTGAAGCTTTCTTT. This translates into CASSFARTRVMNTEAFF.

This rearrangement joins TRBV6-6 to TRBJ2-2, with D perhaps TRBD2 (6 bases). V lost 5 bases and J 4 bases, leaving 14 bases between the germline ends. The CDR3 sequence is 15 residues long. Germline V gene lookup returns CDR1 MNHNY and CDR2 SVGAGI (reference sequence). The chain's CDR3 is CASSAPGLSTGELFF. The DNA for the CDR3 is TGTGCCAGCAGTGCTCCGGGACTTAGCACCGGGGAGCTGTTTTTT.

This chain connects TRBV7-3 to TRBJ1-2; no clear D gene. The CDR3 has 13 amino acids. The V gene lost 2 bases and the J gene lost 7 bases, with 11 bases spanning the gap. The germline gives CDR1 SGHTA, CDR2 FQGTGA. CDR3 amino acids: CASSLAGEVGYTF. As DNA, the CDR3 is TGTGCCAGCAGCTTAGCCGGAGAGGTTGGCTACACCTTC.

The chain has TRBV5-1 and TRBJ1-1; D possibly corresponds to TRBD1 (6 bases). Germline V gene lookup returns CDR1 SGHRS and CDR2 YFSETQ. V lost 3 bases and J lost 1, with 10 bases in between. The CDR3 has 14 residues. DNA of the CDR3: TGCGCCAGCAGCTCCGGGACACCGAACACTGAAGCTTTCTTT. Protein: CASSSGTPNTEAFF.

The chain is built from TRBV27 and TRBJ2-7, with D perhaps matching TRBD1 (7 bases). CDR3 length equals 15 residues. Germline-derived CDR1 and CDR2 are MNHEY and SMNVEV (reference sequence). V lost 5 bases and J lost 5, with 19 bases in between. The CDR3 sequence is CASSLYAGRGDEQYF. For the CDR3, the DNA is TGTGCCAGCAGTCTCTATGCGGGCAGGGGGGACGAGCAGTACTTC.

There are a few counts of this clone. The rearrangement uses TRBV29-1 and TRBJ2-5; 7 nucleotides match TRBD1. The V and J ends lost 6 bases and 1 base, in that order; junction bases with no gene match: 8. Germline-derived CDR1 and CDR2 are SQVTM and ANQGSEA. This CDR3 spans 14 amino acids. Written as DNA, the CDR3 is TGCAGCGTGGCTGGGACAGCCCGCCAAGAGACCCAGTACTTC. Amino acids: CSVAGTARQETQYF.

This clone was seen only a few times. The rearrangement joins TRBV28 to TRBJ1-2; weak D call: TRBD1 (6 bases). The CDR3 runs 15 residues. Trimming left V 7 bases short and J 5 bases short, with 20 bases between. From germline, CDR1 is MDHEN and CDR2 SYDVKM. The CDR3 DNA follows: TGTGCCAGCACCTTTGGGGGGGCAGTAAAGTATGGCTACACCTTC. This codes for CASTFGGAVKYGYTF.

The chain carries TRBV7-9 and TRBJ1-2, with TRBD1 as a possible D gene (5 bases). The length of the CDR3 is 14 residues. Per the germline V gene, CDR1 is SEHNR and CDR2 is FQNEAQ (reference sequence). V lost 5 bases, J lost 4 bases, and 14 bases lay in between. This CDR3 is CASSPFQGVYGYTF. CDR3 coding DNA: TGTGCCAGCAGCCCGTTTCAAGGGGTCTATGGCTACACCTTC.

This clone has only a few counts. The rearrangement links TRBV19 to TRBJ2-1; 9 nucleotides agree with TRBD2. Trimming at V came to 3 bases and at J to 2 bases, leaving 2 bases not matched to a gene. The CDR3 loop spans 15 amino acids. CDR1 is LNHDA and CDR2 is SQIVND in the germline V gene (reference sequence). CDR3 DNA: TGTGCCAGTAGTATTTCTAGCGGGGCCTACAATGAGCAGTTCTTC. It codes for CASSISSGAYNEQFF.

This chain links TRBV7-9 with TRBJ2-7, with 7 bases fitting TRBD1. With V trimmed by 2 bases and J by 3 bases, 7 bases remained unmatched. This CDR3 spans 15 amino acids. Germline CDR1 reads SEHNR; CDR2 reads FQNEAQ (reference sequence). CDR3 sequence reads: CASSLKDRSGYEQYF. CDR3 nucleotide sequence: TGTGCCAGCAGCTTAAAGGACAGGTCCGGCTACGAGCAGTACTTC.

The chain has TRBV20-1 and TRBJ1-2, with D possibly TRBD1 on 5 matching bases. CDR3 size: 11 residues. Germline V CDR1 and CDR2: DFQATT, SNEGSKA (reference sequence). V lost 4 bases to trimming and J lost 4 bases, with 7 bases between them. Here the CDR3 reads CSAMGGYGYTF. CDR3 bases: TGCAGTGCTATGGGGGGCTATGGCTACACCTTC.

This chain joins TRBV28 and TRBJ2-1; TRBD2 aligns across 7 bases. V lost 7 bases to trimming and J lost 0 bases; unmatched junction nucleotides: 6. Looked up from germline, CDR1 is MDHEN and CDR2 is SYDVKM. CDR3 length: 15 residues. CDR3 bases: TGTGCCAGCACTAGCGGACCGATCTCCTACAATGAGCAGTTCTTC. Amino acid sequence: CASTSGPISYNEQFF.

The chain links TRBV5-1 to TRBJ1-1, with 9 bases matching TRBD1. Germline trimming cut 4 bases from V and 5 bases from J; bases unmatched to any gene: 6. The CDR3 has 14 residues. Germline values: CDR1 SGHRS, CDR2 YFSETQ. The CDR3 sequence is CASSITGGATEAFF. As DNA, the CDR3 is TGCGCCAGCAGCATCACAGGGGGCGCGACTGAAGCTTTCTTT.

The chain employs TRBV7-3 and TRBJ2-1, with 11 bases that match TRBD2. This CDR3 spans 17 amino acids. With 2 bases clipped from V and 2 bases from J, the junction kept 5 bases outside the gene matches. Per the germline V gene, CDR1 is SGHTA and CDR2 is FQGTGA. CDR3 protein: CASSLRETSGAYNEQFF. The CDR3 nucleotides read TGTGCCAGCAGCTTACGGGAGACTAGCGGGGCCTACAATGAGCAGTTCTTC.

In DNA, the CDR3 is TGTGCCAGCAGGGAGGGAGCTAGCAATCAGCCCCAGCATTTT. It specifies CASREGASNQPQHF. V and J are TRBV6-5 and TRBJ1-5; no clear D. The V gene lost 6 bases and the J gene lost 0 bases, with 9 bases spanning the gap. The CDR3 has 14 residues. Germline V gene lookup returns CDR1 MNHEY and CDR2 SVGAGI.

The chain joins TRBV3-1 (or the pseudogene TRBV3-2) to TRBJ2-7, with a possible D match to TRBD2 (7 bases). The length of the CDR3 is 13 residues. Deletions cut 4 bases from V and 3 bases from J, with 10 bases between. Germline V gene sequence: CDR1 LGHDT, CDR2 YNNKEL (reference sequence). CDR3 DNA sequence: TGTGCCAGCAGCCTGGGAGGGGGCTACGAGCAGTACTTC. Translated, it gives CASSLGGGYEQYF.

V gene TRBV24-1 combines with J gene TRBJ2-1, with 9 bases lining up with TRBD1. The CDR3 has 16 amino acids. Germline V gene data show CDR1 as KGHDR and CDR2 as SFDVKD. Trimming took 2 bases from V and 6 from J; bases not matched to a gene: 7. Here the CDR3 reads CATSDYAGTGTNEQFF. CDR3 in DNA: TGTGCCACCAGTGATTACGCCGGGACAGGGACCAATGAGCAGTTCTTC.